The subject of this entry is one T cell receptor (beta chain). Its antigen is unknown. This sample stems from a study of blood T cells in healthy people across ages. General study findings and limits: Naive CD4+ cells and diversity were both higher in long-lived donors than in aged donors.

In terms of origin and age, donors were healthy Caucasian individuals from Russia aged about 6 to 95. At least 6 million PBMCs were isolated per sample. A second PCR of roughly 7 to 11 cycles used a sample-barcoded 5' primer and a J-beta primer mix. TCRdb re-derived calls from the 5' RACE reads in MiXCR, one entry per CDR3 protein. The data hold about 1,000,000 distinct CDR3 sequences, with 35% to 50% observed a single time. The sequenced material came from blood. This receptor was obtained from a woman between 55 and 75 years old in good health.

CDR3 sequence: CASSPGTASEQYF. CDR3 coding DNA: TGCGCCAGCAGCCCGGGGACGGCCTCTGAGCAGTACTTC. The genes are TRBV5-1 and TRBJ2-7; TRBD1 or TRBD2 may be the D gene (5 bases each). Deletions cut 4 bases from V and 7 bases from J, with 15 bases between. The length of the CDR3 is 13 residues. Germline values: CDR1 SGHRS, CDR2 YFSETQ.